This T cell receptor beta chain is from a study of cytomegalovirus exposure and HLA in healthy donors. After removal of 1 base from V and 6 bases from J, the junction contained 7 bases not matched to a gene. The CDR3 is 15 residues long. CDR1 and CDR2 (germline): MGHRA, YSYEKL. Vbeta (60) and Jbeta (13) primers were used in the PCR. Clones were sequenced by immunoSEQ multiplex PCR, and TCRdb holds only the in-frame ones, with some missing. Its table records tens of thousands of clones. General study points: The classifier was said to identify cytomegalovirus status with high specificity and sensitivity. CMV antigen specificity was confirmed in vitro for a few CMV-associated chains.

Regarding this clone: Its antigen is unknown.

This sequence joins TRBV4-1 and TRBJ2-3, with 7 bases lining up with TRBD2. The sequence derives from a woman between 40 and 50 years old in good health and CMV-seropositive. Sequenced input: PBMCs. Written as DNA, the CDR3 is TGCGCCAGCAGCCAAGTCGGACTAGTAGTTGATACGCAGTATTTT. Protein sequence: CASSQVGLVVDTQYF.